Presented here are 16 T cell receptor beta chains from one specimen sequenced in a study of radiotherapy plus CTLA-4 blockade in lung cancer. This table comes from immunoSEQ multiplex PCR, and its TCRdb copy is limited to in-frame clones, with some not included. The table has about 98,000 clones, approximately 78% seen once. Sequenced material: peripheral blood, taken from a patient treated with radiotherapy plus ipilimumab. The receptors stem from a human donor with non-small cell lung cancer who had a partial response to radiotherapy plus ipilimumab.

The CDR3 here is CASKLSTDTQYF. The CDR3 bases are TGCGCCAGCAAATTAAGCACAGATACGCAGTATTTT. The chain carries TRBV5-1 and TRBJ2-3; D unresolved. Germline loops: CDR1 SGHRS, CDR2 YFSETQ. With 6 bases removed from V and 0 bases from J, the gap between germline ends came to 5 bases. The length of the CDR3 is 12 residues.

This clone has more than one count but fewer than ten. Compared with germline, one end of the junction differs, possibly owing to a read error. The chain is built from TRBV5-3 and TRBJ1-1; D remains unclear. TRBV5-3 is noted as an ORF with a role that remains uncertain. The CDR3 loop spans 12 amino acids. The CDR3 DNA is TGTGCCAGCAGCTTGTTATCAGCGGAAGCTTTCTTT. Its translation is CASSLLSAEAFF.

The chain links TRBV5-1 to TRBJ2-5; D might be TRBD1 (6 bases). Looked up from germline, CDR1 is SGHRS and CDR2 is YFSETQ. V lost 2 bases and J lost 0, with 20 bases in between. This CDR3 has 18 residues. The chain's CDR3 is CASSFSDSSFPYQETQYF. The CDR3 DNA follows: TGCGCCAGCAGCTTCTCGGACAGCTCGTTCCCGTACCAAGAGACCCAGTACTTC.

The CDR3 bases are TGTGCCAGCAGTCCATGGGGACAGGGGGTCGGAAACACCATATATTTT. Its protein product is CASSPWGQGVGNTIYF. V and J are TRBV27 and TRBJ1-3, with TRBD1 matching over 11 bases. V dropped 5 bases and J dropped 4; count of bases not matched to a gene: 7. The germline V gene has CDR1 MNHEY and CDR2 SMNVEV (reference sequence). There are 16 residues in the CDR3.

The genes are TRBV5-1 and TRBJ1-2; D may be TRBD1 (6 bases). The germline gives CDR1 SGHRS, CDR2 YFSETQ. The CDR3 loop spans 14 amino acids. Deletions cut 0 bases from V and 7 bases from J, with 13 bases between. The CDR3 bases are TGCGCCAGCAGCTTGGGCGGGGGCGCGATTGGCTACACCTTC. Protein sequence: CASSLGGGAIGYTF.

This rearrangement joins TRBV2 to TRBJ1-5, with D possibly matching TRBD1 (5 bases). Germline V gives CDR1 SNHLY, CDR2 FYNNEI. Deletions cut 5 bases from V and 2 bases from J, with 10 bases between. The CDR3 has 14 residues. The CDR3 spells CASSRSRGNQPQHF. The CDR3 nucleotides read TGTGCCAGCAGTAGGTCCAGGGGCAATCAGCCCCAGCATTTT. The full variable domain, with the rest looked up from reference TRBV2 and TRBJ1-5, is EPEVTQTPSHQVTQMGQEVILRCVPISNHLYFYWYRQILGQKVEFLVSFYNNEISEKSEIFDDQFSVERPDGSNFTLKIRSTKLEDSAMYFCASSRSRGNQPQHFGDGTRLSIL.

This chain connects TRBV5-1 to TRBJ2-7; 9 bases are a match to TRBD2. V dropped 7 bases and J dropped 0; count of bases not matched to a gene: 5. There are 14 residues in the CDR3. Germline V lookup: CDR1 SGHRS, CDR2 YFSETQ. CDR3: CASGTSLSSYEQYF. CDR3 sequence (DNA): TGCGCCAGCGGGACTAGCCTCAGCTCCTACGAGCAGTACTTC.

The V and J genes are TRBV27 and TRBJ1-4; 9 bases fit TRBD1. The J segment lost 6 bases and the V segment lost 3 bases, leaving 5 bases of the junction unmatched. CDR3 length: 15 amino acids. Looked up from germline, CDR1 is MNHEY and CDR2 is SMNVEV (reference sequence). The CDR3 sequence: CASSFLGQGYEKLFF. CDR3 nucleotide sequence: TGTGCCAGCAGTTTTCTGGGACAGGGTTATGAAAAACTGTTTTTT.

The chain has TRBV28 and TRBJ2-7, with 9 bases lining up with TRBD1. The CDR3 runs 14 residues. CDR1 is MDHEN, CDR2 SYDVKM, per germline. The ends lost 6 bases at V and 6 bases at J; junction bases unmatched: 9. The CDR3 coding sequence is TGTGCCAGCAGCTCGGACAGGGGAATTCGCGAGCAGTACTTC. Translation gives CASSSDRGIREQYF.

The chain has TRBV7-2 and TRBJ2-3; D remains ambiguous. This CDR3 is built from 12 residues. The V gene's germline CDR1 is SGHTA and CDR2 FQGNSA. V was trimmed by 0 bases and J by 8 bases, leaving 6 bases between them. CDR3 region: CASSLALGTQYF. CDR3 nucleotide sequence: TGTGCCAGCAGCTTAGCGCTCGGTACGCAGTATTTT.

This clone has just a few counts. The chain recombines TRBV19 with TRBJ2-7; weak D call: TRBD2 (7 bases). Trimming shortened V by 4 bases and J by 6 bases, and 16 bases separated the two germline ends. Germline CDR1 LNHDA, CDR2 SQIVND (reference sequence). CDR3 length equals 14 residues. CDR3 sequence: CASSKGGTALEQYF. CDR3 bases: TGTGCCAGTAGTAAGGGGGGGACGGCCCTCGAGCAGTACTTC.

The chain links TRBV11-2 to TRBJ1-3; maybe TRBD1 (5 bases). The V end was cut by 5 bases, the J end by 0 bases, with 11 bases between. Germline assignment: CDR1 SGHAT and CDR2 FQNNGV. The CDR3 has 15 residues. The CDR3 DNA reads TGTGCCAGCAGCCAGACAGTTAGCTCTGGAAACACCATATATTTT. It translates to CASSQTVSSGNTIYF.

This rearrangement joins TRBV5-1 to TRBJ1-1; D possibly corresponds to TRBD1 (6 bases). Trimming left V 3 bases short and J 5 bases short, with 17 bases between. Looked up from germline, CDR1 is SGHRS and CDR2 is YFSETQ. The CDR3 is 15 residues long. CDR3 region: CASSSVQGVDTEAFF. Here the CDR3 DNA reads TGCGCCAGCAGCTCTGTACAGGGAGTGGATACTGAAGCTTTCTTT.

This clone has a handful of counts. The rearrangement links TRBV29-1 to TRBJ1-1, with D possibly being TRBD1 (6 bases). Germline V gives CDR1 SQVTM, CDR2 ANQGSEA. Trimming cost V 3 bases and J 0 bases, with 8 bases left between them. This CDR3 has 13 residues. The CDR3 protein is CSVDQGLNTEAFF. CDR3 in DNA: TGCAGCGTTGATCAGGGGCTGAACACTGAAGCTTTCTTT.

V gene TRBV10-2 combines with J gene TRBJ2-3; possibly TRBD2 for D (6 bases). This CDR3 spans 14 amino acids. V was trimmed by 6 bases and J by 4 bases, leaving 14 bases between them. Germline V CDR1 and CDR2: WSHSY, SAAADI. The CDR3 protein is CASRGGGAADTQYF. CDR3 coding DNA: TGCGCCAGCAGGGGGGGTGGCGCAGCAGATACGCAGTATTTT.

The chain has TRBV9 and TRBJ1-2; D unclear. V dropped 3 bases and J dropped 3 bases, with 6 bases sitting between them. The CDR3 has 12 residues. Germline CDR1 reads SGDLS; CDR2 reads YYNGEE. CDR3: CASSDSYYGYTF. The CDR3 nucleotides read TGTGCCAGCAGCGACAGCTACTATGGCTACACCTTC.